This is a list of T cell receptor beta chains from one sample in a study of T cell responses to AZD1222 COVID-19 vaccine. Clones were read by immunoSEQ multiplex PCR, and TCRdb kept only the in-frame ones, dropping some. This table has about 84,000 clones, 87% appearing once. Sequenced here: peripheral blood, sampled on day 0 of AZD1222 vaccination. These receptors originate from an adult in good health. Each CDR3 is given with its conserved first and last residue. A D gene is named only where the DNA matches it firmly. Only part of the rows carry a size: once, few, many, or a class if the clone is expanded.

d_call: TRBD1
clone_size: -
v_call: TRBV19
j_call: TRBJ1-3
cdr3_nt: TGTGCCAGTAGTTCCACCGGGACAGGGGGGAGAAACACCATATATTTT
cdr3_aa: CASSSTGTGGRNTIYF

d_call: -
clone_size: -
v_call: TRBV30
j_call: TRBJ2-7
cdr3_nt: TGTGCCTGGAGCCTTCACCTTAGTACGCTGCAGTACTTC
cdr3_aa: CAWSLHLSTLQYF

d_call: -
clone_size: once
v_call: TRBV2
j_call: TRBJ2-7
cdr3_nt: TGTGCCAGCACCGGAGGGGGGGCTCCCTACGAGCAGTACTTC
cdr3_aa: CASTGGGAPYEQYF

d_call: TRBD2
clone_size: -
v_call: TRBV11-2
j_call: TRBJ2-3
cdr3_nt: TGTGCCAGCAGCCTAAGAACCAAAGCGGGGGCCACAGATACGCAGTATTTT
cdr3_aa: CASSLRTKAGATDTQYF

d_call: -
clone_size: -
v_call: TRBV12-3/TRBV12-4
j_call: TRBJ1-2
cdr3_nt: TGTGCCAGCAGTTTAGGAGGGAGAGGCTACACCTTC
cdr3_aa: CASSLGGRGYTF

d_call: TRBD1
clone_size: -
v_call: TRBV29-1
j_call: TRBJ1-2
cdr3_nt: TGCAGCGCCAGAGGAGGGTACAGGGGGCTTAACTATGGCTACACCTTC
cdr3_aa: CSARGGYRGLNYGYTF

d_call: TRBD2
clone_size: -
v_call: TRBV9
j_call: TRBJ2-1
cdr3_nt: TGTGCCAGCAGCACCTCTAGCGGGACTTTAAATGAGCAGTTCTTC
cdr3_aa: CASSTSSGTLNEQFF

d_call: -
clone_size: -
v_call: TRBV6-5
j_call: TRBJ1-6
cdr3_nt: TGTGCCAGCAGTTACTATCGGGGGTTGGATTCACCCCTCCACTTT
cdr3_aa: CASSYYRGLDSPLHF

d_call: -
clone_size: -
v_call: TRBV6-5
j_call: TRBJ2-7
cdr3_nt: TGTGCCAGCAGTTACGGACGATGGTCATTCTACGAGCAGTACTTC
cdr3_aa: CASSYGRWSFYEQYF

d_call: -
clone_size: -
v_call: TRBV29-1
j_call: TRBJ2-3
cdr3_nt: TGCAGCGTTAGTTTAAGGACAGATACGCAGTATTTT
cdr3_aa: CSVSLRTDTQYF

d_call: -
clone_size: -
v_call: TRBV5-1
j_call: TRBJ2-5
cdr3_nt: TGCGCCAGCAGCGCGGGGACAGCACAAGAGACCCAGTACTTC
cdr3_aa: CASSAGTAQETQYF

d_call: -
clone_size: -
v_call: TRBV11-2
j_call: TRBJ2-5
cdr3_nt: TGTGCCAGCAACCCCCTGTTGGGGGAGACCCAGTACTTC
cdr3_aa: CASNPLLGETQYF

d_call: TRBD1
clone_size: -
v_call: TRBV4-2
j_call: TRBJ1-5
cdr3_nt: TGTGCCAGCAGCCAGACCGGGACAGGGGGCTACCAGCCCCAGCATTTT
cdr3_aa: CASSQTGTGGYQPQHF

d_call: -
clone_size: -
v_call: TRBV27
j_call: TRBJ1-1
cdr3_nt: TGTGCCAGCAGTCCACGGACCAAGGGGGTAACTGAAGCTTTCTTT
cdr3_aa: CASSPRTKGVTEAFF

d_call: -
clone_size: -
v_call: TRBV4-3
j_call: TRBJ2-2
cdr3_nt: TGCGCCAGCAGCCGCTGGGGTGGGGGTCGGGAGCTGTTTTTT
cdr3_aa: CASSRWGGGRELFF

d_call: -
clone_size: once
v_call: TRBV4-3
j_call: TRBJ2-1
cdr3_nt: TGCGCCAGCAGCCAAGGCCCTTACAATGAGCAGTTCTTC
cdr3_aa: CASSQGPYNEQFF

d_call: TRBD2
clone_size: once
v_call: TRBV7-9
j_call: TRBJ2-1
cdr3_nt: TGTGCCAGCAGTCGGGAGGGCCTTGAGCAGTTCTTC
cdr3_aa: CASSREGLEQFF

d_call: -
clone_size: -
v_call: TRBV5-1
j_call: TRBJ1-4
cdr3_nt: TGCGCCAGCACCCTGGGGCTTTTTGATACTAATGAAAAACTGTTTTTT
cdr3_aa: CASTLGLFDTNEKLFF

d_call: -
clone_size: -
v_call: TRBV3-1/TRBV3-2
j_call: TRBJ1-1
cdr3_nt: TGTGCCAGCAGCGAAGAGAGGCAGAACACTGAAGCTTTCTTT
cdr3_aa: CASSEERQNTEAFF

d_call: -
clone_size: -
v_call: TRBV6-5
j_call: TRBJ2-2
cdr3_nt: TGTGCCAGCGGAGCGGATACTTTCACCGGGGAGCTGTTTTTT
cdr3_aa: CASGADTFTGELFF

d_call: TRBD1
clone_size: -
v_call: TRBV6-2/TRBV6-3
j_call: TRBJ1-2
cdr3_nt: TGTGCCAGCAGTTCTTCCTGGGGACAGGGAATCTATGGCTACACCTTC
cdr3_aa: CASSSSWGQGIYGYTF

d_call: -
clone_size: -
v_call: TRBV19
j_call: TRBJ2-2
cdr3_nt: TGTGCCAGTAGAATCATCCCGAACACCGGGGAGCTGTTTTTT
cdr3_aa: CASRIIPNTGELFF

d_call: -
clone_size: -
v_call: TRBV7-2
j_call: TRBJ2-7
cdr3_nt: TGTGCCAGCAGCTTAGAGGGCAGCTTCTACGAGCAGTACTTC
cdr3_aa: CASSLEGSFYEQYF

d_call: TRBD1
clone_size: once
v_call: TRBV6-5
j_call: TRBJ1-3
cdr3_nt: TGTGCCAGCAGTTCCCCCGGGACAGGGGGGAACACCATATATTTT
cdr3_aa: CASSSPGTGGNTIYF

d_call: TRBD2
clone_size: -
v_call: TRBV6-4
j_call: TRBJ2-1
cdr3_nt: TGTGCCAGCTCATTAGCGGGAGCCTACAATGAGCAGTTCTTC
cdr3_aa: CASSLAGAYNEQFF

d_call: TRBD1
clone_size: -
v_call: TRBV9
j_call: TRBJ1-1
cdr3_nt: TGTGCCAGCAGCGGACAGGGGAGGGAAACTGAAGCTTTCTTT
cdr3_aa: CASSGQGRETEAFF

d_call: -
clone_size: -
v_call: TRBV19
j_call: TRBJ1-5
cdr3_nt: TGTGCCAGTAGTCCCAGGGGCGCGAGAGGCAATCAGCCCCAGCATTTT
cdr3_aa: CASSPRGARGNQPQHF

d_call: TRBD1
clone_size: once
v_call: TRBV5-4
j_call: TRBJ2-6
cdr3_nt: TGTGCCAGCAGCTCGGGGACAGGCCTGAGCTCTGGGGCCAACGTCCTGACTTTC
cdr3_aa: CASSSGTGLSSGANVLTF

d_call: -
clone_size: -
v_call: TRBV6-5
j_call: TRBJ1-2
cdr3_nt: TGTGCCAGCAGTTCCCTTTCAGGGGCCTATGGCTACACCTTC
cdr3_aa: CASSSLSGAYGYTF

d_call: -
clone_size: once
v_call: TRBV9
j_call: TRBJ1-6
cdr3_nt: TGTGCCAGCACCAACTCGGGACCCCTCCACTTT
cdr3_aa: CASTNSGPLHF

d_call: -
clone_size: -
v_call: TRBV7-9
j_call: TRBJ2-7
cdr3_nt: TGTGCCAGCAGCTACCCGCAGGGAGAGCAGTACTTC
cdr3_aa: CASSYPQGEQYF

d_call: -
clone_size: -
v_call: TRBV5-1
j_call: TRBJ1-4
cdr3_nt: TGCGCCAGCAGCTCGGCGACAGGACACCTAATGAAAAAACTGTTTTTT
cdr3_aa: CASSSATGHLMKKLFF

d_call: TRBD2
clone_size: few
v_call: TRBV3-1/TRBV3-2
j_call: TRBJ2-3
cdr3_nt: TGTGCCAGCAGCCAATTGCTGGGACTAGCTGCAGATACGCAGTATTTT
cdr3_aa: CASSQLLGLAADTQYF

d_call: TRBD2
clone_size: -
v_call: TRBV9
j_call: TRBJ2-1
cdr3_nt: TGTGCCAGCAGCGTAGGGTCTAGCGGGAGGCATGAGCAGTTCTTC
cdr3_aa: CASSVGSSGRHEQFF

d_call: -
clone_size: -
v_call: TRBV11-3
j_call: TRBJ1-3
cdr3_nt: TGTGCCAGCAGCCAACGACAATCGGACACCATATATTTT
cdr3_aa: CASSQRQSDTIYF

d_call: -
clone_size: -
v_call: TRBV3-1/TRBV3-2
j_call: TRBJ1-3
cdr3_nt: TGTGCCAGCAGCGCCTCGTTTACCTTATTGTCCTCTGGAAACACCATATATTTT
cdr3_aa: CASSASFTLLSSGNTIYF

d_call: TRBD1
clone_size: -
v_call: TRBV30
j_call: TRBJ1-2
cdr3_nt: TGTGCCTGGAGTGTAGGGACAGGGGACTATGGCTACACCTTC
cdr3_aa: CAWSVGTGDYGYTF

d_call: -
clone_size: few
v_call: TRBV3-1/TRBV3-2
j_call: TRBJ2-3
cdr3_nt: TGTGCCAGCAGCCAAGAAGATGGACAGACTTATTTCCGATCCACAGATACGCAGTATTTT
cdr3_aa: CASSQEDGQTYFRSTDTQYF

d_call: -
clone_size: -
v_call: TRBV6-5
j_call: TRBJ1-4
cdr3_nt: TGTGCCAGCAGTTACCTTACACGTGAAAAACTGTTTTTT
cdr3_aa: CASSYLTREKLFF

d_call: TRBD2
clone_size: -
v_call: TRBV5-1
j_call: TRBJ2-5
cdr3_nt: TGCGCCAGCAGCCCCCGAGAAGCGGGAGAGGGAGAGACCCAGTACTTC
cdr3_aa: CASSPREAGEGETQYF

d_call: -
clone_size: -
v_call: TRBV19
j_call: TRBJ2-4
cdr3_nt: TGTGCCAGTAGACAGGGTGCGCAAGCCAAAAACATTCAGTACTTC
cdr3_aa: CASRQGAQAKNIQYF

d_call: TRBD1
clone_size: -
v_call: TRBV27
j_call: TRBJ2-1
cdr3_nt: TGTGCCAGCAGTACACTCGGGACCGGGACAGGTAACAATGAGCAGTTCTTC
cdr3_aa: CASSTLGTGTGNNEQFF

d_call: TRBD1
clone_size: -
v_call: TRBV7-9
j_call: TRBJ1-1
cdr3_nt: TGTGCCAGCAACGTCGGGACAGCAACCTTCTTT
cdr3_aa: CASNVGTATFF

d_call: -
clone_size: -
v_call: TRBV30
j_call: TRBJ1-4
cdr3_nt: TGTGCCTGGAGTGGTTCGAGGGGGATCATGGAAAAACTGTTTTTT
cdr3_aa: CAWSGSRGIMEKLFF

d_call: TRBD1
clone_size: few
v_call: TRBV7-9
j_call: TRBJ1-2
cdr3_nt: TGTGCCAGCAGCTCCGACAGGGGCCTGAATCCGACTAACTATGGCTACACCTTC
cdr3_aa: CASSSDRGLNPTNYGYTF